This T cell receptor (beta chain) derives from a study of OX40 agonist ivuxolimab in advanced cancers. Background on the whole study: Ivuxolimab, which targeted the costimulatory receptor OX40 (CD134), was an agonistic, fully human IgG2 monoclonal antibody. Prior anti-PD-1, anti-PD-L1 or anti-CTLA-4 therapy was permitted, and less than 45% of dose-escalation patients had received checkpoint inhibitors. The purpose of peripheral TCRbeta sequencing was to test whether ivuxolimab changed TCR sequence diversity and led to clonal T-cell expansion. Three dose-escalation patients achieved partial responses, one with hepatocellular carcinoma and two with cutaneous melanoma. The dose-escalation cohort was about 83% male with a mean age of roughly 60 years, ranging from roughly 20 to 80. Intravenous ivuxolimab was administered to patients every 2 weeks at six dose levels: 0.01, 0.1, 0.3, 1.5, 3 and 10 mg/kg. The monotherapy dose-escalation portion (N of about 50 patients) of the phase I ivuxolimab trial is reported in the paper. Of the roughly 54 patients in dose escalation, about 20 had hepatocellular carcinoma, about 15 had melanoma, 9 had renal cell carcinoma and 9 had head and neck cancer. The research as a whole found: Low levels of normalized T-cell clonal expansion were also seen in some nonresponding patients. In the 0.1-3.0 mg/kg groups, partial responders had among the lowest normalized peripheral clonal expansion, particularly in CD8+ T cells. Clonal expansion of both CD4+ and CD8+ blood T cells was observed from baseline to week 6 at doses 0.1 to 3.0 mg/kg. The antigen specificity of the peripheral T cells that underwent clonal expansion was not determined. After ivuxolimab, expanded clones were on average more numerous among CD8+ T cells than among CD4+ T cells.

Patients with a history of autoimmune disease or receiving systemic immunosuppression were excluded from the trial. Peripheral blood for TCR sequencing was drawn from every dose cohort at baseline, at cycle 4 day 1 and at cycle 7 day 1. Samples were obtained from an open-label, multicenter, first-in-human phase I dose-escalation trial of ivuxolimab. Adults with locally advanced or metastatic melanoma, renal cell carcinoma, hepatocellular carcinoma or head and neck squamous cell carcinoma were enrolled in the trial. Before TCR sequencing, CD4+ T cells and CD8+ T cells from peripheral blood were sorted into separate populations. There are 14 amino acids in the CDR3, from cysteine to phenylalanine inclusive. Left in the record is the CDR3 DNA by itself, 42 bases read in frame from the first base. The germline V gene yields KGHSH for CDR1 and LQKENI for CDR2. V was cut back by 5 bases and J by 3 bases, leaving a gap of 14 bases between them.

Of note for this clone: Its binding antigen is unknown. Base qualities were left out, and no much larger clone turns up one base away.

Genomic DNA was extracted from sorted cells for sequencing of the TCRbeta CDR3 region. The immunoSEQ Assay was used to sequence the TCRbeta CDR3 regions. The immuneACCESS repertoire file appears here via TCRdb, limited to in-frame rearrangements. These files lack a portion of the clones; in checked studies, under half of the deficit traces to unresolved V genes, and the cause of the others is not known. The sample table shows over 100,000 clones, and 80% to 95% are seen once. Of the sample, about 0.15% is held by the ten largest clones. This TCR was recovered from an adult with an advanced solid tumor such as melanoma, head and neck, liver or kidney cancer. Specimen: CD4+ or CD8+ T cells sorted from blood, collected in a trial of the OX40 agonist ivuxolimab. This receptor chain uses TRBV18 and TRBJ2-7, and TRBD1 may be the D gene, going by 6 matching bases. The DNA reads TGTGCCAGCTCATCCACAGGGACCGGCTACGAGCAGTACTTC. Translated, it gives CASSSTGTGYEQYF.